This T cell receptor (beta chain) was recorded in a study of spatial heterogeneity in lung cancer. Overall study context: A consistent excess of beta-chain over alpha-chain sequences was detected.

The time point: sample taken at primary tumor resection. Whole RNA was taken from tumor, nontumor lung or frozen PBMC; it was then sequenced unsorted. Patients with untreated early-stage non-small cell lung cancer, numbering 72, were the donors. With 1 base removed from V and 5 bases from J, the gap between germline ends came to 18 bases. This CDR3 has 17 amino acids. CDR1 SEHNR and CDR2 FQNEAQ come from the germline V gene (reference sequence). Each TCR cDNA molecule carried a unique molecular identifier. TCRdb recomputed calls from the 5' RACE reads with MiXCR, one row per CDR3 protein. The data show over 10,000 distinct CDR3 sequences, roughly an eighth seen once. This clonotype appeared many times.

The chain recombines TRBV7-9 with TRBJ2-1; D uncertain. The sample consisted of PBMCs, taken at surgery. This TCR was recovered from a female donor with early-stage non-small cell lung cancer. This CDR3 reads CASSLVRVTPGNNEQFF. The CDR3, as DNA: TGTGCCAGCAGCTTAGTACGGGTCACCCCTGGAAACAATGAGCAGTTCTTC.